This TCR beta chain was captured by sequencing in a study of blood T cell repertoires in COVID-19. In the study overall: Sources were T cells, B-cell-depleted T cells, or PBMCs; the material itself was cDNA or gDNA.

In the original workflow: Amplified reference gene primers provided the basis for estimating nucleated cell counts. The table came from immunoSEQ multiplex PCR; TCRdb's copy has only in-frame clones and leaves some out. D and trimming were read from the DNA, whereas the V and J calls and clone size are those reported in that table. In the table there are roughly 170,000 clones, around four fifths of which are singletons. Which cohort a participant joined came from the clinical history participants gave. Among Cohort 3 donors, those recovered had two negative PCRs, clearance, or symptom resolution. V was cut by 6 bases and J by 9 bases, with 11 bases left in between. Germline V lookup: CDR1 MGHDK, CDR2 SYGVNS. This CDR3 is built from 11 residues.

The chain combines TRBV25-1 with TRBJ1-1; no reliable D call. Specimen: PBMCs or T cells enriched from blood (not recorded which). The TCR was taken from a woman between 45 and 60 years old who had recovered from COVID-19. CDR3 amino acids: CASRVGDQAFF. DNA of the CDR3: TGTGCCAGCAGGGTCGGGGATCAAGCTTTCTTT.